The T cell receptor beta chain under discussion was sequenced for a study of cytomegalovirus exposure and HLA in healthy donors (dated by TCRdb to the late 2010s). A note on the overall study: An earlier analysis of roughly 500 of the donors reported approximately 290 Gb of sequence data and around 120 million unique TCR beta sequences from roughly 180 million T cells. The study profiled the T cell repertoires of 550 to 700 subjects by immunosequencing and related them to cytomegalovirus serostatus. Among over 350 genotyped donors of the cohort, an average of about 240,000 unique TCR beta nucleotide sequences were sequenced per donor, around 20% of them non-productive. Donor age, sex, ethnicity and CMV serostatus were collected together with the repertoire data. Genome-wide SNP genotypes for about 65% of the 666 donors were used in a later genetic analysis, which treated that subset as a discovery cohort. Roughly 5 DR-DQ haplotypes were handled as single units for association and clustering, since linkage in the cohort was strong. A later analysis re-analyzed previously published TCR beta repertoires from 550 to 700 donors and added high-resolution HLA genotyping to study TCR occurrence patterns. An early release that covered some 640 HLA-typed donors contained about 300 gigabases of sequencing data and 85 million to 100 million unique TCR sequences. Among the approximately 400 genotyped donors, about 85% belonged to the genetic ancestry cluster associated with self-reported Caucasian donors. In the later analysis, no new phenotypic data were used to find candidate immune exposures; instead, reliance was placed on TCR beta sequences and their occurrence across donors. To predict cytomegalovirus infection status, the study brought together high-throughput TCR immunosequencing, statistical association of individual TCRs with disease status, and machine learning. In addition to the first cohort of 650 to 800 subjects, a separate validation cohort of over 90 different subjects was used. To decide whether each TCR beta V gene segment behaved as functional or pseudogenic, an earlier analysis of 587 of the donors relied on high-throughput TCR beta sequencing. Typing coverage varied by locus: about 620-630 donors for A, B, C, DRB1 and DQB1; 522 for DQA1; 600 to 610 for DPA1; approximately 490 for DPB1. The study aimed to test whether cataloging public T cell receptors could reveal signatures of past pathogen exposure. All discovery cohort repertoires had been generated using a single sequencing platform. HLA typing included class I and class II loci at four-digit resolution. Findings and caveats that apply to the study as a whole: While some public TCRs were present in many individuals, most TCR sequences turned up only very rarely across donors. According to the authors, the approach could potentially be generalized to other disease states and immunological phenotypes. Linkage disequilibrium might explain the correlated functional status among segregating V segments, but an unknown experimental factor could not be excluded. A later analysis found that most CMV-associated TCR beta chains appeared HLA-restricted, with HLA associations seemingly driven largely by CMV exposure. The earlier analysis of 587 of the donors excluded 15 to 20 rarely observed V segments, including chromosome 9 orphons, because counts were too low. The cohort was sequenced for TCR beta chains only, and without alpha or paired-chain data the features that could be detected were limited. In a later genetic analysis, fewer N-insertions in productive TCRs were reported among donors in an Asian-associated ancestry cluster than the roughly 700-donor mean. A group of highly shared sequence variants was considered likely to be a technical artifact of the sequencing pipeline. An earlier analysis of some 560 of the donors showed that most TCR beta V segments appeared in productive rearrangements either about 87% or about 30% of the time, which broadly matched IMGT annotations. In a later genetic analysis, a missense DCLRE1C variant was associated with V-gene and J-gene trimming of TCR beta chains, and the association was replicated in an independent cohort. A further reported finding was that TCR beta sequences accurately predicted the HLA-A and HLA-B alleles for most subjects in the first cohort. According to a later analysis, TCR association rates differed among HLA loci, with DRB1 alleles showing the most associated TCRs and HLA-C alleles showing the fewest. In a later analysis, HLA-associated TCR beta chains showed more clonal expansion and lower generation probabilities than non-associated chains that were equally common. The classifier was reported to diagnose cytomegalovirus status with high specificity and sensitivity in both the original and validation cohorts. Because some donors lacked HLA typing at each locus, the association tests relied only on the typed subset. A few of the identified cytomegalovirus-associated TCR beta chains were confirmed in vitro to be specific for cytomegalovirus antigens. A total of 150 to 200 TCR beta chains were listed by the study as associated with cytomegalovirus. Assigning TCR associations to individual alleles was difficult when HLA alleles, especially DR and DQ, strongly co-occurred. Several of the top co-occurrence clusters appeared to be linked to parvovirus B19, influenza, CMV and Epstein-Barr virus, according to a later analysis. In a later analysis, over 15,000 TCR beta sequences were associated with specific HLA alleles at a false discovery rate of 0.05. The only immune exposure information available for the cohort was CMV serostatus. Sequencing depth was assumed to be roughly uniform across donors in the presence/absence analyses, though that assumption may not hold.

Concerning this clone itself: It has no known antigen specificity. One base away there is no much larger clone; base qualities are not given.

Receptor libraries were prepared by the immunoSEQ multiplex PCR assay. A mixture of 60 forward primers for TCR Vbeta segments and 13 reverse primers for TCR Jbeta segments was used in the multiplex PCR. The CDR3 region of rearranged TCR beta genes was amplified from genomic DNA by a multiplex PCR assay. The Illumina HiSeq System was used to sequence the amplified TCR beta libraries as 87-base-pair reads. In the paper's pipeline: A later analysis counted approximately 74 million unique TCR beta chains across the 650 to 800 repertoires, and 10 million to 12 million of these chains were shared by at least two donors. A nearest-neighbor algorithm error-corrected the raw reads and collapsed the reads into unique sequences, merging closely related sequences to remove PCR and sequencing errors. V, D and J gene segments were assigned by aligning CDR3 sequences to IMGT reference sequences. Each retained sequence needed at least a six-nucleotide match to both a V gene segment and a J gene segment. Rearrangements were called productive when the CDR3 lacked stop codons and stayed in frame with V and J; all others were non-productive. CDR3 was defined by IMGT convention, running from the second conserved V-encoded cysteine to the conserved J-encoded phenylalanine. The earlier analysis of some 600 of the donors excluded sequences that lacked an unambiguous match to a single V gene segment. In an earlier analysis of some 590 of the donors, V segments were called functional above 56.7% productive rearrangements and were called segregating when the between-donor standard deviation exceeded 5%. To diagnose cytomegalovirus status from the catalog of TCR beta chain sequences, a statistical classification framework was built. In a later analysis, TCR nucleotide sequences were compared against IMGT/GENE-DB human TR gene sequences so that V and J genes could be assigned. In a later analysis, CDR3 sequences and most-parsimonious VDJ recombination scenarios were assigned using the TCRdist pipeline. In a later analysis, each TCR beta chain was defined by its CDR3 amino acid sequence together with its V-gene family, and reads lacking a unique V-gene family were excluded. In a later analysis, 500 to 650 highly shared, low-generation-probability nucleotide sequences were removed to address suspected cross-contamination and a sequencing artifact. In a later analysis, a clonal expansion index was calculated for each public chain from normalized within-repertoire ranks of inferred template counts. A later analysis computed generation probabilities with a VDJ recombination model fitted to out-of-frame rearrangements, and checked the results against IGoR. Hypergeometric tests were used in a later analysis to score TCR-TCR, TCR-HLA and TCR-CMV co-occurrence, with a repertoire-size bias correction applied to the TCR pairs. False discovery rates were estimated in a later analysis by permuting HLA or CMV assignments 20 times. In a later analysis, co-occurring TCRs were grouped with DBSCAN, and TCRdist sequence similarity was added when clustering was performed within HLA-allele-positive subsets. For co-occurrence clustering, repertoires with fewer than 30,000 or more than 120,000 public chains were excluded, along with five repertoires with anomalous nucleotide sharing. In TCRdb, the immuneACCESS table is reduced to in-frame sequences with V and J assigned. These tables do not hold every clone; where another copy was compared, an unresolved V gene accounts for under half, and the others remain unexplained. Clone size and V and J calls were adopted from that table, with D and trimming inferred from the DNA. This sample comprises 150,000 or so clones, approximately 76% of them detected only once. The ten largest clones represent roughly 2% of the sample.

The cohort was made up of roughly 670 healthy bone marrow donors. All cohort members were sampled while nominally healthy, although unrecorded immune exposures were likely present. The donor tested CMV seronegative, placing the donor among the 350 to 400 seronegative members of the cohort. Each donor provided a peripheral blood sample, and peripheral blood mononuclear cells were used for TCR beta sequencing. Genomic DNA was extracted from the blood cell samples with the Qiagen DNeasy Blood Extraction Kit. Sequencing input: PBMCs. The receptor's source is a female donor in good health and CMV-seronegative.

DNA sequence: TGTGCCTGGAGTGTCCGGACAATAGCCAAAAACATTCAGTACTTC. Translated, it reads CAWSVRTIAKNIQYF. In this chain, TRBV30 is recombined with TRBJ2-4, and the D gene may be TRBD1, 5 bases matching. CDR1 and CDR2 are drawn from the germline V gene (reference sequence): GTSNPN, SVGIG. From cysteine to phenylalanine, the CDR3 is 15 amino acids long. CDR3 DNA only is kept here, 45 bases in frame from base 1. V was cut back by 0 bases and J by 0 bases, leaving a gap of 9 bases between them.